The T cell receptor (beta chain) under discussion was sequenced for a study of T cell responses to AZD1222 COVID-19 vaccine. Study results and limitations: Only a handful of AZD1222 recipients, roughly six in all, had baseline seropositivity. Increased Spike-specific TCR breadth and depth were observed after two AZD1222 doses. Unmutated variant regions reportedly attract nearly half of all spike-specific TCRs.

Regarding this clone: What it binds is unknown.

Germline V gives CDR1 SNHLY, CDR2 FYNNEI. V was shortened by 4 bases and J by 1 base, with 7 bases between the two germline ends. The CDR3 loop spans 14 amino acids. Only in-frame clones appear in the TCRdb table, and some are missing; sequencing was by immunoSEQ multiplex PCR. Counted here are about 180,000 clones, 90% to 95% occurring once; the ten biggest clones make up about 1%. The source of this sequence is an adult who received the MenACWY meningococcal vaccine as a control. The sample was peripheral blood, taken 28 days after the second dose of the MenACWY control vaccine. The chain is built from TRBV2 and TRBJ2-2, with D hard to call. This CDR3 is CASSVLGNTGELFF. The CDR3 DNA reads TGTGCCAGCAGTGTTCTAGGGAACACCGGGGAGCTGTTTTTT.